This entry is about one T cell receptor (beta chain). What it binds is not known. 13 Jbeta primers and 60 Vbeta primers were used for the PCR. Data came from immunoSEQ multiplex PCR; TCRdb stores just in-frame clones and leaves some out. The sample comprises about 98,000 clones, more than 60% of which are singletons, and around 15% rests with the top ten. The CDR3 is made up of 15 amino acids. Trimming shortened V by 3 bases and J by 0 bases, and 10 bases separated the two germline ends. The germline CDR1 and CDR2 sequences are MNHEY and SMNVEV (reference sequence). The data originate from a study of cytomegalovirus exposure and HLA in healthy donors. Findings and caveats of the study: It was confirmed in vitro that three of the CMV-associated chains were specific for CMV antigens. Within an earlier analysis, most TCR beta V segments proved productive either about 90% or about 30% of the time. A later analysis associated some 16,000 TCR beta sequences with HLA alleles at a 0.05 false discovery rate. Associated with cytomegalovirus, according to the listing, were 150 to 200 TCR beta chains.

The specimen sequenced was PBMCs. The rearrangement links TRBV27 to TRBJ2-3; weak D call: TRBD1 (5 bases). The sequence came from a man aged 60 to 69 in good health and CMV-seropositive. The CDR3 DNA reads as TGTGCCAGCAGTTTGAAGGGGCCTAGCACAGATACGCAGTATTTT. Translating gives CASSLKGPSTDTQYF.